These 20 T cell receptor beta chains were sequenced from one sample in a study of molecular identifiers for immune sequencing clone quantification. TCRdb re-called the PCR reads through MiXCR, storing one row per CDR3 protein. The table has 75,000 to 95,000 distinct CDR3 sequences, roughly 25% seen once. Sequenced: naive CD8+ T cells from blood, with Jurkat cell RNA spiked in. Noted subset: FACS-sorted CD8+CD4-CCR7+CD45RA+ naive T cells. The receptors were gathered from a human donor in good health. Some libraries in this study had Jurkat cell RNA spiked in.

This clonotype was picked up a small number of times. V usage is TRBV5-1 and J usage is TRBJ2-7; 9 bases align to TRBD2. There are 15 residues in the CDR3. Germline assignment: CDR1 SGHRS and CDR2 YFSETQ. Trimming at V came to 0 bases and at J to 3 bases, leaving 4 bases not matched to a gene. CDR3 region: CASSLDKTSGYEQYF. The CDR3 coding sequence is TGCGCCAGCAGCTTGGATAAGACTAGCGGCTACGAGCAGTACTTC.

V and J are TRBV7-9 and TRBJ1-3, with unresolved D. The V and J ends lost 2 bases and 0 bases respectively, with 8 bases between them. There are 15 residues in the CDR3. The germline CDR1 and CDR2 sequences are SEHNR and FQNEAQ (reference sequence). The CDR3 region has the DNA TGTGCCAGCAGCTTATGGCGGCCCTCTGGAAACACCATATATTTT. Protein product: CASSLWRPSGNTIYF.

Here the CDR3 DNA reads TGTGCCAGCAGCCCCCCCATCATGTACGCAGATACGCAGTATTTT. The encoded protein is CASSPPIMYADTQYF. The rearrangement joins TRBV3-2 to TRBJ2-3; the DNA was not compared with TRBD1, the D call given in the table. TRBV3-2 corresponds to a pseudogene. CDR3 length: 15 residues.

This clonotype turned up a few times. V gene TRBV10-3 combines with J gene TRBJ2-1; a possible D gene is TRBD1 (8 bases). Trimming removed 0 bases from V and 0 bases from J, with 12 bases in between. Looked up from germline, CDR1 is ENHRY and CDR2 is SYGVKD. This CDR3 is 17 amino acids long. CDR3 in amino acids: CAISESDRDYSYNEQFF. DNA for the CDR3: TGTGCCATCAGTGAGTCGGACAGGGACTACTCCTACAATGAGCAGTTCTTC.

The sample holds many counts of this clonotype. This rearrangement joins TRBV20-1 to TRBJ2-3, with 8 bases lining up with TRBD1. The germline V gene has CDR1 DFQATT and CDR2 SNEGSKA (reference sequence). The CDR3 spans 14 residues. V shed 2 bases, J shed 3 bases, and the junction held 4 bases outside the gene matches. Written as DNA, the CDR3 is TGCAGTGCTAGACTTCAGGGGGCAACAGATACGCAGTATTTT. Protein product: CSARLQGATDTQYF.

Details on this clonotype: A much larger clone differs by one base, so this may be a read error. The V gene is TRBV12-3 or TRBV12-4, the J gene TRBJ2-5; no clear D. Trimming removed 5 bases at V and 4 bases at J, with 14 bases between. There are 14 residues in the CDR3. Here the CDR3 reads CASSQNLDLETQYF. CDR3 nucleotides: TGTGCCAGCAGTCAAAACCTAGACCTAGAGACCCAGTACTTC.

V usage is TRBV4-1 and J usage is TRBJ2-2, with D possibly called TRBD1 or TRBD2 (5 bases each). CDR1 and CDR2 (germline): MGHRA, YSYEKL. The CDR3 sequence is 14 residues long. V was shortened by 1 base and J by 5 bases, with 8 bases between the two germline ends. CDR3 protein: CASSQGGATGELFF. In DNA form, the CDR3 reads TGCGCCAGCAGCCAAGGAGGGGCGACCGGGGAGCTGTTTTTT.

This clonotype was found a few times. The rearrangement links TRBV29-1 to TRBJ2-1; 10 positions agree with TRBD1. This CDR3 has 15 amino acids. With 3 bases clipped from V and 9 bases from J, the junction kept 11 bases outside the gene matches. Germline CDR1 and CDR2: SQVTM and ANQGSEA. CDR3 in amino acids: CSVDPKGQGPSEQFF. CDR3 coding DNA: TGCAGCGTTGATCCTAAGGGACAGGGGCCGTCTGAGCAGTTCTTC.

Note on this clonotype: This clone may be a read error of a much larger clone one base away. The genes are TRBV12-3 or TRBV12-4 and TRBJ2-7; D remains unclear. The CDR3 consists of 16 residues. The CDR3 reads CATRHRGDFSSYERYF. The DNA for the CDR3 is TGTGCCACCCGGCACCGAGGAGACTTTAGCTCCTACGAGCGGTACTTC.

The gene calls are TRBV11-3 and TRBJ1-1; D is undetermined. Germline loops: CDR1 SGHNT, CDR2 YENEEA. V was clipped by 1 base and J by 1 base, with 4 bases between them. CDR3 length equals 13 residues. CDR3 bases: TGTGCCAGCAGCTTAGTCAAGAACACTGAAGCTTTCTTT. This sequence encodes CASSLVKNTEAFF.

This clonotype was observed many times. This sequence joins TRBV27 and TRBJ2-3; the match to TRBD2 covers 10 bases. The CDR3 is made up of 15 amino acids. Unmatched junction bases numbered 8, after V lost 6 bases and J lost 5 bases. The germline CDR1 and CDR2 sequences are MNHEY and SMNVEV (reference sequence). The chain's CDR3 is CASSLLAGVVDTQYF. The CDR3 DNA reads as TGTGCCAGCAGCTTGCTAGCGGGAGTTGTAGATACGCAGTATTTT.

This clonotype was recorded a few times. As DNA, the CDR3 is TGTGCCAGCAGCGTAGTTGGAGACACTGAAGCTTTCTTT. This gives the protein CASSVVGDTEAFF. The chain combines TRBV9 with TRBJ1-1, with D uncertain. The V end lost 0 bases, the J end lost 3 bases, and 6 bases lay between the germline ends. The CDR3 loop spans 13 amino acids. Germline CDR1 is SGDLS and CDR2 is YYNGEE.

This clonotype was counted a few times. V usage is TRBV4-3 and J usage is TRBJ1-1; tentatively, D is TRBD1 (5 bases). The length of the CDR3 is 17 residues. Germline V gives CDR1 LGHNA, CDR2 YSLEER. V gave up 2 bases and J gave up 0 bases, with 16 bases separating them. CDR3 sequence reads: CASSQLPREIMNTEAFF. The CDR3 DNA follows: TGCGCCAGCAGCCAACTTCCCAGGGAAATAATGAACACTGAAGCTTTCTTT.

Many counts were recorded for this clonotype. The rearrangement links TRBV2 to TRBJ1-1; tentative D call: TRBD1 (5 bases). This CDR3 has 14 amino acids. V gave up 4 bases and J gave up 0 bases, with 9 bases separating them. Germline V CDR1 and CDR2: SNHLY, FYNNEI. CDR3 nucleotide sequence: TGTGCCAGCAGTGCTGGACACATGAACACTGAAGCTTTCTTT. It yields the protein CASSAGHMNTEAFF.

This clonotype has at least ten counts. This chain uses TRBV7-9 with TRBJ2-3, with D unclear. Germline assignment: CDR1 SEHNR and CDR2 FQNEAQ (reference sequence). This CDR3 is 12 amino acids long. Trimming left V 5 bases short and J 9 bases short, with 12 bases between. DNA of the CDR3: TGTGCCAGCAGCCCCATCGACGAGACGCAGTATTTT. This encodes CASSPIDETQYF.

V and J are TRBV5-6 and TRBJ1-2; TRBD1 matches at 8 bases. The germline CDR1 and CDR2 sequences are SGHDT and YYEEEE. V gave up 1 base and J gave up 0 bases; unmatched junction bases: 8. There are 17 residues in the CDR3. In DNA, the CDR3 is TGTGCCAGCAGCTTGTGGGGACAGGCGCAAACTAACTATGGCTACACCTTC. It specifies CASSLWGQAQTNYGYTF.

About this clonotype itself: A much larger clone lies one base from this, so it may be a read error. The J gene is TRBJ2-7, the V gene TRBV7-9, with D perhaps TRBD2 (5 bases). V lost 7 bases, J lost 6 bases, and 19 bases lay in between. The CDR3 contains 14 residues. Per the germline V gene, CDR1 is SEHNR and CDR2 is FQNEAQ (reference sequence). The CDR3 DNA follows: TGTGCCAGCATCTTCTCATACACCGAGGGCGAGCAGTACTTC. The encoded protein is CASIFSYTEGEQYF. Based on the CDR3 plus reference TRBV7-9 and TRBJ2-7, the full variable domain is DTGVSQNPRHKITKRGQNVTFRCDPISEHNRLYWYRQTLGQGPEFLTYFQNEAQLEKSRLLSDRFSAERPKGSFSTLEIQRTEQGDSAMYLCASIFSYTEGEQYFGPGTRLTVT.

V is TRBV12-3 or TRBV12-4 and J is TRBJ2-5; 7 bases agree with TRBD1. The CDR3 has 13 amino acids. V lost 6 bases to trimming and J lost 4 bases; unmatched junction nucleotides: 5. CDR3 sequence (DNA): TGTGCCAGCAGGCTTGGGACAGTAGAGACCCAGTACTTC. It encodes CASRLGTVETQYF.

V usage is TRBV13 and J usage is TRBJ2-7, with D tentatively TRBD1 or TRBD2 (5 bases each). Germline loops: CDR1 PRHDT, CDR2 FYEKMQ (reference sequence). This CDR3 comprises 15 residues. The V end lost 7 bases, the J end lost 3 bases, and 19 bases lay between the germline ends. In DNA, the CDR3 is TGTGCCAGCAATGGGGGTGCCCGGCGCCTCTACGAGCAGTACTTC. This codes for CASNGGARRLYEQYF.

This chain links TRBV30 with TRBJ2-7; D unclear. Trimming removed 2 bases from V and 5 bases from J, with 10 bases in between. The CDR3 contains 12 residues. CDR1 and CDR2 (germline): GTSNPN, SVGIG (reference sequence). This CDR3 reads CAWSPSVHEQYF. The CDR3 region has the DNA TGTGCCTGGAGTCCCTCGGTGCACGAGCAGTACTTC.